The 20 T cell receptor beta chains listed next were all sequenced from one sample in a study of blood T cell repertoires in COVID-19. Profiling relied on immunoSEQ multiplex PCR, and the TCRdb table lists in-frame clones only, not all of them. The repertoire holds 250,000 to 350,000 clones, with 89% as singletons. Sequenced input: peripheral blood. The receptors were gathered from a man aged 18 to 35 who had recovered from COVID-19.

CDR3 residues: CAIGRQGNQPQHF. As DNA, the CDR3 is TGTGCCATCGGCCGACAGGGGAATCAGCCCCAGCATTTT. This chain uses TRBV10-3 with TRBJ1-5; 8 nucleotides agree with TRBD1. The CDR3 has 13 amino acids. CDR1 and CDR2 (germline): ENHRY, SYGVKD. Germline trimming cut 8 bases from V and 4 bases from J; bases unmatched to any gene: 4.

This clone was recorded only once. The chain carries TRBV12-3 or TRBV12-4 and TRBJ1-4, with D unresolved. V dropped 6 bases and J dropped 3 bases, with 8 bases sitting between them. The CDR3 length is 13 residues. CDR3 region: CASRGRSNEKLFF. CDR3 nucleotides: TGTGCCAGCAGGGGGAGATCTAATGAAAAACTGTTTTTT.

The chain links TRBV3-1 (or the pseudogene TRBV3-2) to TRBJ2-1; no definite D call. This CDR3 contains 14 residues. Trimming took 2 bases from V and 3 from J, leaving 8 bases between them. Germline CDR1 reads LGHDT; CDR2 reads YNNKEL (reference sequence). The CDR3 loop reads CASSQQPGYNEQFF. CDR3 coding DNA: TGTGCCAGCAGCCAACAGCCAGGCTACAATGAGCAGTTCTTC.

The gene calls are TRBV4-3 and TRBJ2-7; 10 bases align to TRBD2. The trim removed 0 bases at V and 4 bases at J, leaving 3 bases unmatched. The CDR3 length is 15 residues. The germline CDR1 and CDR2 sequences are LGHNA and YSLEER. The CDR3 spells CASSQELAGTYEQYF. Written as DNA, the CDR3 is TGCGCCAGCAGCCAAGAACTAGCGGGGACTTACGAGCAGTACTTC.

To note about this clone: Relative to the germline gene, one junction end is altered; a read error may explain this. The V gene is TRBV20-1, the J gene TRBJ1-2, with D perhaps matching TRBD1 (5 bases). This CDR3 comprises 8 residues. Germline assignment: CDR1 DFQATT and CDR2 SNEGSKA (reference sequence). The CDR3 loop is CSARGDSF. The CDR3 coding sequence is TGCAGTGCTAGAGGAGACAGCTTC.

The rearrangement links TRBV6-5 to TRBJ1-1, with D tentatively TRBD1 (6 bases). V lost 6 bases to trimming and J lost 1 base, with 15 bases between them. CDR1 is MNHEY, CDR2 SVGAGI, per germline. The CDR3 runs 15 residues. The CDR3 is CASSMHRVTNTEAFF. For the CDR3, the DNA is TGTGCCAGCAGCATGCACAGGGTTACGAACACTGAAGCTTTCTTT.

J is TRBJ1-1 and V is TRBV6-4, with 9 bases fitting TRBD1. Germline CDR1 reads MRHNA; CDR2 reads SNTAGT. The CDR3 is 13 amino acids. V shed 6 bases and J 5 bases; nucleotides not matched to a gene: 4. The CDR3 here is CASRGQGGTEAFF. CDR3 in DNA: TGTGCCAGCAGGGGACAGGGTGGAACTGAAGCTTTCTTT.

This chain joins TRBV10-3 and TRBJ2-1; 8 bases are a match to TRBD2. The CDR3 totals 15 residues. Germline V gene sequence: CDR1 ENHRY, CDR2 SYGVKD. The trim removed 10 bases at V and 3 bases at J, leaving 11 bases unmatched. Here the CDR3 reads CATGGGLENYNEQFF. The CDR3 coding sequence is TGTGCCACCGGGGGGGGACTAGAGAACTACAATGAGCAGTTCTTC.

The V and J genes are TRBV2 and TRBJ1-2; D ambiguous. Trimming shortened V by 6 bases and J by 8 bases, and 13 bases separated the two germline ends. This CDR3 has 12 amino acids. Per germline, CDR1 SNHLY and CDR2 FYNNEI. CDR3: CASRPTSGGYTF. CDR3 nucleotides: TGTGCCAGCAGACCTACCTCAGGAGGCTACACCTTC.

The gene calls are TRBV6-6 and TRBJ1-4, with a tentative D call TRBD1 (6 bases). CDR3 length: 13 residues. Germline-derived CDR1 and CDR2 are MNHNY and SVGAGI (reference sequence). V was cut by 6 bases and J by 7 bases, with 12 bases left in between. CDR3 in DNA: TGTGCCAGCAGCCAGACCAGGGGTGAAAAACTGTTTTTT. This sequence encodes CASSQTRGEKLFF.

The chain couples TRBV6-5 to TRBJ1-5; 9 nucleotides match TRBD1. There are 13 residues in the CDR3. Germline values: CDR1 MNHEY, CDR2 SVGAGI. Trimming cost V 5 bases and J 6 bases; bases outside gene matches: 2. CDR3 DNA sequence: TGTGCCAGCAGTACAGGGGGCCGTCAGCCCCAGCATTTT. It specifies CASSTGGRQPQHF.

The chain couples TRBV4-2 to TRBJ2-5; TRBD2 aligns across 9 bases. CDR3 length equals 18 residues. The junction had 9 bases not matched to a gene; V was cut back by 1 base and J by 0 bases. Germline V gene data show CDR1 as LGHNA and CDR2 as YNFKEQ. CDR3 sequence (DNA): TGTGCCAGCAGCCAAGGTGGCGGGGGGGTCGGATACCAAGAGACCCAGTACTTC. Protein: CASSQGGGGVGYQETQYF.

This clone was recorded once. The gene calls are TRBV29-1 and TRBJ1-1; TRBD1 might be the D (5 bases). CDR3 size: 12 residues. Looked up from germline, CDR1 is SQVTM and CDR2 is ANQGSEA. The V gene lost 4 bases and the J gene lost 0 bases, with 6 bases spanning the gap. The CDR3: CSVGTLNTEAFF. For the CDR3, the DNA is TGCAGCGTTGGGACACTGAACACTGAAGCTTTCTTT.

Here the CDR3 DNA reads TGCGCCAGCAGCTTGGGGGACAGGGGTAATGAAAAACTGTTTTTT. Translating gives CASSLGDRGNEKLFF. The chain has TRBV5-1 and TRBJ1-4, with TRBD1 matching 10 bases. The CDR3 loop spans 15 amino acids. Germline CDR1 reads SGHRS; CDR2 reads YFSETQ. V was clipped by 0 bases and J by 4 bases; unmatched bases: 0.

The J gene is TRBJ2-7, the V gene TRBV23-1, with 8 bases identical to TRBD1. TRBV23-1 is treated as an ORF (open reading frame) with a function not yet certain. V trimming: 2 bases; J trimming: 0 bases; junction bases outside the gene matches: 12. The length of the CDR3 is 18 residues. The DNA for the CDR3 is TGCGCCAGCAGTCAACTAGGTGGGACAGGATCCCTCTCCTACGAGCAGTACTTC. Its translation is CASSQLGGTGSLSYEQYF.

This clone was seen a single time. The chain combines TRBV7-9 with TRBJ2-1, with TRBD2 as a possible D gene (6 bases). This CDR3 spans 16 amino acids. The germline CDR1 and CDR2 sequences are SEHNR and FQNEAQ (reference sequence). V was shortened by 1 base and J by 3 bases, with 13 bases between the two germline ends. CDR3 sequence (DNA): TGTGCCAGCAGCTTAGTGGAAGCGGGCCTCTACAATGAGCAGTTCTTC. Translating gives CASSLVEAGLYNEQFF.

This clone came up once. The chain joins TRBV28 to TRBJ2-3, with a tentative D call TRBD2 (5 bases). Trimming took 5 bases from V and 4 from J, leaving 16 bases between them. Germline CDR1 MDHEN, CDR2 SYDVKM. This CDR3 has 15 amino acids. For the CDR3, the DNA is TGTGCCAGCAGTCCGCTGACCGCCGGGGCAGATACGCAGTATTTT. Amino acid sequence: CASSPLTAGADTQYF.

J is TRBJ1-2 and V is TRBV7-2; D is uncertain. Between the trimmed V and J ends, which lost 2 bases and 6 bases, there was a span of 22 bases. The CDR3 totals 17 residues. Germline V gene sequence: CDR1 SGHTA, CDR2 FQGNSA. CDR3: CASSLSSLGGVEDGYTF. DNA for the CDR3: TGTGCCAGCAGCTTATCGAGTTTGGGTGGAGTTGAGGATGGCTACACCTTC.

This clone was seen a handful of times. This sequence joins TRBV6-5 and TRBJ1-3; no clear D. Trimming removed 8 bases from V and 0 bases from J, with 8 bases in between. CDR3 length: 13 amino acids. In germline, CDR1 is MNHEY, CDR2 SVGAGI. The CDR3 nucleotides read TGTGCCAGCCTAAGCCTCTCTGGAAACACCATATATTTT. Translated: CASLSLSGNTIYF.

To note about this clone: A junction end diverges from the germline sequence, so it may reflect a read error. CDR3 sequence reads: CASSWAVHF. Here the CDR3 DNA reads TGTGCCAGCAGTTGGGCCGTGCACTTC. This chain joins TRBV12-3 or TRBV12-4 and TRBJ2-7; D not resolved. CDR3 length: 9 residues.